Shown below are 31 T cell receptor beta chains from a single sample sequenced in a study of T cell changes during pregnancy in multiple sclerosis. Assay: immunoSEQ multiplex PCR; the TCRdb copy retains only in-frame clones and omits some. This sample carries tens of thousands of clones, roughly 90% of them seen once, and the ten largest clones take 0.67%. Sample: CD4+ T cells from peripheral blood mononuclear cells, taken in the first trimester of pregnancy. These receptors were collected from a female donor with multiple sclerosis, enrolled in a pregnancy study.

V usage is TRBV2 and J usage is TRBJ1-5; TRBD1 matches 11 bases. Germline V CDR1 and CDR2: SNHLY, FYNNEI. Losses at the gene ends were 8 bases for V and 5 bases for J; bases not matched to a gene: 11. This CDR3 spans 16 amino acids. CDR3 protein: CASRTGGASSDQPQHF. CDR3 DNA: TGTGCCAGCCGGACAGGGGGCGCGTCCTCCGATCAGCCCCAGCATTTT.

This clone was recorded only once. The CDR3 DNA is TGCGCCAGCAGCTTGTCCGTCAGTTCAGGGTACACCTTC. Protein product: CASSLSVSSGYTF. The chain couples TRBV5-1 to TRBJ1-2; tentative D call: TRBD1 (5 bases). This CDR3 contains 13 residues. Trimming cost V 1 base and J 11 bases, with 15 bases left between them. Germline V gene sequence: CDR1 SGHRS, CDR2 YFSETQ.

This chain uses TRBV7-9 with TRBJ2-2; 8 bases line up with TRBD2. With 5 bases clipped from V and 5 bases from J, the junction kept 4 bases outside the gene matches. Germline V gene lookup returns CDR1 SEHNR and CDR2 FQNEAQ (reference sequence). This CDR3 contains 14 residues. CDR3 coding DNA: TGTGCCAGCAGCCCGGGGGGGAGGACCGGGGAGCTGTTTTTT. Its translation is CASSPGGRTGELFF.

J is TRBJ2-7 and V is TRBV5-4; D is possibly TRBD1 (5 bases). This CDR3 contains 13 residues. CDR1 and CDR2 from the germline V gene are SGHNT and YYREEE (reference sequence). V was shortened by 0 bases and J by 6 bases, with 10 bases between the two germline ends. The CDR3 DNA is TGTGCCAGCAGCTTGGGGAAAAGGGGCGAGCAGTACTTC. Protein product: CASSLGKRGEQYF. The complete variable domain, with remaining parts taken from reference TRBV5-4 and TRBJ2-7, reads ETGVTQSPTHLIKTRGQQVTLRCSSQSGHNTVSWYQQALGQGPQFIFQYYREEENGRGNFPPRFSGLQFPNYSSELNVNALELDDSALYLCASSLGKRGEQYFGPGTRLTVT.

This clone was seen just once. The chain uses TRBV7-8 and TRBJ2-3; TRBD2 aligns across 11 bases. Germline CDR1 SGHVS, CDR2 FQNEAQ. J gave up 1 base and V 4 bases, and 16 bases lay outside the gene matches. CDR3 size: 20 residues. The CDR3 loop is CASSSVGVAGGPRGTDTQYF. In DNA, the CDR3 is TGTGCCAGCAGCTCAGTGGGGGTAGCGGGAGGGCCGAGAGGCACAGATACGCAGTATTTT.

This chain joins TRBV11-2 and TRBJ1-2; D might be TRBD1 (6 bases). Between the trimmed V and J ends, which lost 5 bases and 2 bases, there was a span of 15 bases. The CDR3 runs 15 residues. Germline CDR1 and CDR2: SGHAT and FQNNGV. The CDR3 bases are TGTGCCAGCAGCCCACCGGGACATTCCAACTATGGCTACACCTTC. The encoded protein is CASSPPGHSNYGYTF.

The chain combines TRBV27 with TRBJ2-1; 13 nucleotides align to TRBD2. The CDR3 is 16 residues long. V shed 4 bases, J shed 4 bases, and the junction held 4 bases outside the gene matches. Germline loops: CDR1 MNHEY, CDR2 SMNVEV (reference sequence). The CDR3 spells CASSSGLAGPYNEQFF. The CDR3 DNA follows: TGTGCCAGCAGTTCGGGACTAGCGGGACCTTACAATGAGCAGTTCTTC.

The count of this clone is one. CDR3 region: CSVDTQSGVSYNEQFF. The CDR3 region has the DNA TGCAGCGTTGATACCCAATCAGGGGTGTCCTACAATGAGCAGTTCTTC. The V and J genes are TRBV29-1 and TRBJ2-1; D is perhaps TRBD1 (6 bases). The V gene's germline CDR1 is SQVTM and CDR2 ANQGSEA. This CDR3 spans 16 amino acids. Trimming shortened V by 3 bases and J by 1 base, and 16 bases separated the two germline ends.

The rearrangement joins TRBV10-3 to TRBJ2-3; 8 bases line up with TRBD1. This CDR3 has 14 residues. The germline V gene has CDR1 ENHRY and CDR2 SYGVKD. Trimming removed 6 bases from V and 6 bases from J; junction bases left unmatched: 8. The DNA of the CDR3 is TGTGCCATCAGACCGGGACAGGTCGCCGATACGCAGTATTTT. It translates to CAIRPGQVADTQYF.

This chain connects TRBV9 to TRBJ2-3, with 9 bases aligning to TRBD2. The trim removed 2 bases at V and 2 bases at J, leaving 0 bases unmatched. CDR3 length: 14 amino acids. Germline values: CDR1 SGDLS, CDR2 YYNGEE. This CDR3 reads CASSVGLATDTQYF. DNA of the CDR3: TGTGCCAGCAGCGTGGGACTAGCCACAGATACGCAGTATTTT. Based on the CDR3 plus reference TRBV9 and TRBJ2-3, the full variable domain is DSGVTQTPKHLITATGQRVTLRCSPRSGDLSVYWYQQSLDQGLQFLIQYYNGEERAKGNILERFSAQQFPDLHSELNLSSLELGDSALYFCASSVGLATDTQYFGPGTRLTVL.

The CDR3 region is CASSRGEETQYF. The DNA for the CDR3 is TGTGCCAGCAGTCGGGGAGAAGAGACCCAGTACTTC. The chain combines TRBV28 with TRBJ2-5, with D perhaps TRBD2 (5 bases). The CDR3 has 12 residues. Trimming shortened V by 5 bases and J by 3 bases, and 7 bases separated the two germline ends. CDR1 is MDHEN and CDR2 is SYDVKM in the germline V gene.

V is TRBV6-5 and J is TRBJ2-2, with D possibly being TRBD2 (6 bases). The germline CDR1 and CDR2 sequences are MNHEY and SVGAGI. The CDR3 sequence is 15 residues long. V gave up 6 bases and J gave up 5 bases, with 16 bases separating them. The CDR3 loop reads CASRPDGRGTGELFF. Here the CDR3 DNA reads TGTGCCAGCAGACCGGACGGCCGGGGGACCGGGGAGCTGTTTTTT.

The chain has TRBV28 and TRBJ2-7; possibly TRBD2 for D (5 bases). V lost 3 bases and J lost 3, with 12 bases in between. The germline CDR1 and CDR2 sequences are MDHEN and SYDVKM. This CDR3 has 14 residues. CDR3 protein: CASSFGRRIYEQYF. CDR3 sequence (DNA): TGTGCCAGCAGTTTCGGGCGGAGGATCTACGAGCAGTACTTC.

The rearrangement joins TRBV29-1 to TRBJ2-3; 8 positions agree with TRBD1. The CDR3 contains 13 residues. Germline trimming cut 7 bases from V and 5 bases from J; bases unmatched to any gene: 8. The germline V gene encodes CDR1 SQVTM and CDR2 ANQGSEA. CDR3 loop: CSASRGPGDTQYF. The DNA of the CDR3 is TGCAGCGCCTCCAGGGGGCCCGGAGATACGCAGTATTTT.

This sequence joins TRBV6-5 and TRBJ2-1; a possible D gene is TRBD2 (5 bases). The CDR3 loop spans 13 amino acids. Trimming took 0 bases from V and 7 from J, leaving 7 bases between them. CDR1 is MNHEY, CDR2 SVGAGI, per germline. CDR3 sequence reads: CASSYSPGNEQFF. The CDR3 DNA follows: TGTGCCAGCAGTTACTCCCCGGGGAATGAGCAGTTCTTC.

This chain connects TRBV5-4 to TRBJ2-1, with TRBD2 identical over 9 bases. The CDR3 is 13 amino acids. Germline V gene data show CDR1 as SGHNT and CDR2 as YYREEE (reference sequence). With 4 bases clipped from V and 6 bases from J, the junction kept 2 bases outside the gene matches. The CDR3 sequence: CASSTRGGNEQFF. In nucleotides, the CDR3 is TGTGCCAGCAGCACGCGGGGGGGCAATGAGCAGTTCTTC. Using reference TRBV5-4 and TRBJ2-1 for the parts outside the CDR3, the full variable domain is ETGVTQSPTHLIKTRGQQVTLRCSSQSGHNTVSWYQQALGQGPQFIFQYYREEENGRGNFPPRFSGLQFPNYSSELNVNALELDDSALYLCASSTRGGNEQFFGPGTRLTVL.

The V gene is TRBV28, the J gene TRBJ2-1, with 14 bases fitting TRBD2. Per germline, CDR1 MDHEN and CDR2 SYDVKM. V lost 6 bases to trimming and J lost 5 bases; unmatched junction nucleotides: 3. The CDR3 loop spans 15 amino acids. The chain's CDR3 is CASSPTSGRDNEQFF. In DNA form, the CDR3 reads TGTGCCAGCAGCCCGACTAGCGGGAGGGACAATGAGCAGTTCTTC. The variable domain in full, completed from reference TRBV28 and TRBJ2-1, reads DVKVTQSSRYLVKRTGEKVFLECVQDMDHENMFWYRQDPGLGLRLIYFSYDVKMKEKGDIPEGYSVSREKKERFSLILESASTNQTSMYLCASSPTSGRDNEQFFGPGTRLTVL.

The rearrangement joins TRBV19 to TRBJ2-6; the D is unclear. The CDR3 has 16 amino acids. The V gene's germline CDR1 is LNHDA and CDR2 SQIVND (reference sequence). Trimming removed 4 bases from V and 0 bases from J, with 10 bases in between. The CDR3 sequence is CASSTGRGSGANVLTF. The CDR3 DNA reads TGTGCCAGTAGTACTGGCCGCGGCTCTGGGGCCAACGTCCTGACTTTC.

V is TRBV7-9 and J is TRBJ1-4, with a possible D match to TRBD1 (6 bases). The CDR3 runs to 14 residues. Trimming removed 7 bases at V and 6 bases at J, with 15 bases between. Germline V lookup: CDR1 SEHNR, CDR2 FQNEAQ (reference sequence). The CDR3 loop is CASTRAGGHEKLFF. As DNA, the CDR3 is TGTGCCAGCACCCGAGCCGGGGGGCATGAAAAACTGTTTTTT.

The CDR3 DNA reads as TGTGCCACCGGCCGACGGGAGTGGGACACCGGGGAGCTGTTTTTT. It yields the protein CATGRREWDTGELFF. The chain joins TRBV6-4 to TRBJ2-2, with D perhaps TRBD2 (6 bases). This CDR3 spans 15 amino acids. Trimming took off 10 bases at V and 3 bases at J, with 18 bases between the two ends. The germline gives CDR1 MRHNA, CDR2 SNTAGT.

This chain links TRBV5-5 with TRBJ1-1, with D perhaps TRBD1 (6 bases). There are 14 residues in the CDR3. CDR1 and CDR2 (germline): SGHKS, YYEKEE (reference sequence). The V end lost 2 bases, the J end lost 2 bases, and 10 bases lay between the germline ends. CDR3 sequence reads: CASSLQGANTEAFF. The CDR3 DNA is TGTGCCAGCAGCTTACAGGGCGCCAACACTGAAGCTTTCTTT.

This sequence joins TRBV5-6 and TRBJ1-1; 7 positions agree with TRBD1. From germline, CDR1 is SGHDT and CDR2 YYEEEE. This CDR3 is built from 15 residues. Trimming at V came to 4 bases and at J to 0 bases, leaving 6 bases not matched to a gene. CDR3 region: CASSTETGMNTEAFF. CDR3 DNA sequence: TGTGCCAGCAGCACCGAGACAGGGATGAACACTGAAGCTTTCTTT. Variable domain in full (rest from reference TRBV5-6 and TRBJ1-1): DAGVTQSPTHLIKTRGQQVTLRCSPKSGHDTVSWYQQALGQGPQFIFQYYEEEERQRGNFPDRFSGHQFPNYSSELNVNALLLGDSALYLCASSTETGMNTEAFFGQGTRLTVV.

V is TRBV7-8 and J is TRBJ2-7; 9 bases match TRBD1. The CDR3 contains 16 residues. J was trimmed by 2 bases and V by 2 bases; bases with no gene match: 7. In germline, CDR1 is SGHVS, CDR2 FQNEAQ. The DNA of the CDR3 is TGTGCCAGCAGCTTAAGTTGGGGGGACAGGGCCTACGAGCAGTACTTC. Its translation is CASSLSWGDRAYEQYF.

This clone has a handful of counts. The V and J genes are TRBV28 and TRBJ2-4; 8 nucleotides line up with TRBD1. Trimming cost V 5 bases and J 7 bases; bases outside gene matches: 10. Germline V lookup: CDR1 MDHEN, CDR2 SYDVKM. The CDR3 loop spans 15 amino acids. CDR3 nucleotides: TGTGCCAGCAGTGGGCCAGGGGGCGCGGGGAACATTCAGTACTTC. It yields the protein CASSGPGGAGNIQYF.

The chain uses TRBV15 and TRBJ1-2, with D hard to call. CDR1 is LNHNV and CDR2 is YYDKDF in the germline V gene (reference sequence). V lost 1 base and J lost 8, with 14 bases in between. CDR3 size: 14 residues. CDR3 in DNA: TGTGCCACCAGCAGAGGCGGAAGTGCGTTAGGCTACACCTTC. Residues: CATSRGGSALGYTF.

The CDR3 bases are TGTGCCTGGAGTGTACGTCGGCTACAGCTCAAATCCTACGAGCAGTACTTC. Translation gives CAWSVRRLQLKSYEQYF. The chain carries TRBV30 and TRBJ2-7; no definite D call. The CDR3 runs 17 residues. V lost 0 bases and J lost 1, with 19 bases in between. Germline values: CDR1 GTSNPN, CDR2 SVGIG (reference sequence).

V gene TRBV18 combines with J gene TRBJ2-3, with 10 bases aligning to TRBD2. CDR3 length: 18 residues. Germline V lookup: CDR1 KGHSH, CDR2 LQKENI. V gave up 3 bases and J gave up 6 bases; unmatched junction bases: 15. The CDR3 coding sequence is TGTGCCAGCTCACCGTCACCCGGCTTCGAGCGGGGGGGGGATACGCAGTATTTT. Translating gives CASSPSPGFERGGDTQYF.

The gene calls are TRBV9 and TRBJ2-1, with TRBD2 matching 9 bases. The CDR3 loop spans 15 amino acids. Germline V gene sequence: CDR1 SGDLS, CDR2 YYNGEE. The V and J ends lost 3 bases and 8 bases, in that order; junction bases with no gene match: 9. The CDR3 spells CASSATSGGPHEQFF. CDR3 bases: TGTGCCAGCAGCGCGACTAGCGGTGGGCCCCATGAGCAGTTCTTC.

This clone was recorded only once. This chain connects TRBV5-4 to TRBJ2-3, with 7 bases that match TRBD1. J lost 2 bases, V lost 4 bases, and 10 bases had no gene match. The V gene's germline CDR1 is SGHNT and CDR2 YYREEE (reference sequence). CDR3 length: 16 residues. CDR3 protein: CASSATRQGPTDTQYF. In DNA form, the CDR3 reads TGTGCCAGCAGCGCCACCCGACAGGGACCCACAGATACGCAGTATTTT.

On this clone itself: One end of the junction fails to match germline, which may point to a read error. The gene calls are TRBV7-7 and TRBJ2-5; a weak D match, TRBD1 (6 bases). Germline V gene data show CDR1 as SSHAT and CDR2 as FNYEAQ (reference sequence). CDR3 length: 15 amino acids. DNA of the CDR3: TGTGCTAGCAGCTTAGGCCAGGGGAGAGGAGAGACCCAGTACTTC. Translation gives CASSLGQGRGETQYF.

The CDR3 sequence is CASSLGRVANNEQFF. In DNA, the CDR3 is TGTGCCAGCAGCTTAGGACGAGTAGCCAACAATGAGCAGTTCTTC. The chain joins TRBV13 to TRBJ2-1; unclear D gene. Germline loops: CDR1 PRHDT, CDR2 FYEKMQ (reference sequence). There are 15 residues in the CDR3. V shed 0 bases and J shed 5 bases, with 11 bases lying between them.